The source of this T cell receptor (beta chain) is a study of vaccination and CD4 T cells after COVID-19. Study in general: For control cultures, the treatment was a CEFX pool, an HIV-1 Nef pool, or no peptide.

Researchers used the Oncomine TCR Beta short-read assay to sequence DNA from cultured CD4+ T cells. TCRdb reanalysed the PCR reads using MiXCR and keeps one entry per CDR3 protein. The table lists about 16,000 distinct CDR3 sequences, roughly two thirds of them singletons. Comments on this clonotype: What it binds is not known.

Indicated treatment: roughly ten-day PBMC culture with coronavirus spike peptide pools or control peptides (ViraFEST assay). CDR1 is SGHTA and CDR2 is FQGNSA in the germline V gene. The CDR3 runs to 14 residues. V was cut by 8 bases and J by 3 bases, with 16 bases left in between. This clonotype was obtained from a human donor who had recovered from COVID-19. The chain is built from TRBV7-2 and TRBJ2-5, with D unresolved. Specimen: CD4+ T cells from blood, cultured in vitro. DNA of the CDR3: TGTGCCAGCGGTAAGGACGGACGGAAAGAGACCCAGTACTTC. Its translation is CASGKDGRKETQYF.